This T cell receptor (beta chain) is drawn from a study of blood T cell repertoires in COVID-19. Sequencing used immunoSEQ multiplex PCR; TCRdb keeps in-frame clones, though not all of them. Among around 250,000 clones listed, more than 75% were seen once. The CDR3 spans 15 residues. Trimming took 2 bases from V and 2 from J, leaving 8 bases between them. CDR1 is KGHDR and CDR2 is SFDVKD in the germline V gene. The sequence came from a woman in her sixties or seventies with active or convalescent COVID-19. The V and J genes are TRBV24-1 and TRBJ2-2, with D tentatively TRBD1 (5 bases). The sample consisted of peripheral blood. This CDR3 reads CATSDYGHNTGELFF. CDR3 DNA sequence: TGTGCCACCAGTGATTATGGACACAACACCGGGGAGCTGTTTTTT.